The 26 T cell receptor beta chains presented below share a single source sample, sequenced in a study of technical replicates of blood from several donors. Sequencing was performed with immunoSEQ multiplex PCR; in TCRdb, only in-frame clones are kept and a portion is missing. The sample comprises some 64,000 clones, around 87% of which are singletons, and roughly 5.3% rests with the top ten. The sequencing input was PBMCs. All receptors derive from a human donor in good health. Some clones in this sample may be carry-over from other donors' samples.

This clone was recorded only once. V gene TRBV18 combines with J gene TRBJ1-1; D may be TRBD1 (6 bases). The CDR3 covers 17 residues. Trimming took 1 base from V and 0 from J, leaving 15 bases between them. In germline, CDR1 is KGHSH, CDR2 LQKENI. CDR3 sequence (DNA): TGTGCCAGCTCACCACTCGTTACAGGGAACATGAACACTGAAGCTTTCTTT. Translation gives CASSPLVTGNMNTEAFF.

The chain combines TRBV7-9 with TRBJ2-5, with D perhaps TRBD1 (6 bases). Trimming pared 1 base from V and 2 bases from J, leaving 8 bases between. CDR1 is SEHNR, CDR2 FQNEAQ, per germline (reference sequence). The CDR3 loop spans 14 amino acids. DNA of the CDR3: TGTGCCAGCAGCTTAGTGGACAGACAAGAGACCCAGTACTTC. Amino acids: CASSLVDRQETQYF.

V is TRBV9 and J is TRBJ2-5, with 7 bases lining up with TRBD2. The CDR3 extends over 13 amino acids. Germline CDR1 reads SGDLS; CDR2 reads YYNGEE. V was pared by 2 bases and J by 2 bases, with 0 bases of the junction left unmatched. The CDR3 bases are TGTGCCAGCAGCGTCGGGGGGCAAGAGACCCAGTACTTC. This translates into CASSVGGQETQYF.

The chain uses TRBV5-4 and TRBJ2-1; a possible D gene is TRBD2 (6 bases). Trimming removed 4 bases from V and 0 bases from J, with 11 bases in between. Per the germline V gene, CDR1 is SGHNT and CDR2 is YYREEE (reference sequence). The CDR3 has 15 residues. CDR3 amino acids: CASSTDGSSYNEQFF. The CDR3 coding sequence is TGTGCCAGCAGCACTGACGGGAGCTCCTACAATGAGCAGTTCTTC.

The CDR3 here is CASSLAGGNQPQHF. CDR3 sequence (DNA): TGTGCCAGCAGCTTAGCAGGGGGCAATCAGCCCCAGCATTTT. The rearrangement joins TRBV7-9 to TRBJ1-5; perhaps TRBD1 as D (5 bases). Trimming removed 0 bases at V and 2 bases at J, with 5 bases between. CDR3 length equals 14 residues. Per germline, CDR1 SEHNR and CDR2 FQNEAQ (reference sequence).

The chain is built from TRBV4-2 and TRBJ1-2; a weak D match, TRBD1 (6 bases). The CDR3 covers 15 residues. CDR1 LGHNA and CDR2 YNFKEQ come from the germline V gene. With 0 bases removed from V and 3 bases from J, the gap between germline ends came to 11 bases. The CDR3 nucleotides are TGTGCCAGCAGCCAAGATCCGGGACAAGACTATGGCTACACCTTC. Protein product: CASSQDPGQDYGYTF.

CDR3 nucleotide sequence: TGTGCCAGCAGCTTTTGGGACAATACAGATACGCAGTATTTT. As protein: CASSFWDNTDTQYF. The chain uses TRBV7-9 and TRBJ2-3; tentative D call: TRBD1 (6 bases). This CDR3 has 14 residues. V gave up 3 bases and J gave up 3 bases, with 10 bases separating them. From germline, CDR1 is SEHNR and CDR2 FQNEAQ (reference sequence).

CDR3 loop: CASSQAGGGPSTDTQYF. The CDR3 DNA is TGCGCCAGCAGCCAAGCCGGCGGGGGTCCTAGCACAGATACGCAGTATTTT. J is TRBJ2-3 and V is TRBV4-3, with 7 bases fitting TRBD2. This CDR3 has 17 residues. Germline V gene sequence: CDR1 LGHNA, CDR2 YSLEER. J was trimmed by 0 bases and V by 1 base; bases with no gene match: 7.

The rearrangement uses TRBV5-1 and TRBJ1-5, with TRBD1 matching over 9 bases. Germline CDR1 is SGHRS and CDR2 is YFSETQ. J was trimmed by 4 bases and V by 4 bases; bases with no gene match: 3. The CDR3 has 14 residues. CDR3: CASSPGTGNQPQHF. Written as DNA, the CDR3 is TGCGCCAGCAGCCCTGGGACAGGGAATCAGCCCCAGCATTTT.

The chain is built from TRBV6-5 and TRBJ2-5; D may be TRBD1 (5 bases). With 6 bases removed from V and 13 bases from J, the gap between germline ends came to 15 bases. The CDR3 is 11 amino acids. Germline V lookup: CDR1 MNHEY, CDR2 SVGAGI. CDR3 loop: CASSGSGASYF. CDR3 nucleotide sequence: TGTGCCAGCAGCGGCAGTGGGGCTTCGTACTTC.

A single count supports this clone. This chain connects TRBV7-6 to TRBJ2-7; 8 bases map to TRBD2. Trimming took 5 bases from V and 7 from J; bases not matched to a gene: 13. This CDR3 spans 15 amino acids. Germline CDR1 reads SGHVS; CDR2 reads FNYEAQ. The CDR3 here is CASSGFREGRGEQYF. The CDR3 DNA reads as TGTGCCAGCAGCGGCTTCCGGGAGGGCCGAGGAGAGCAGTACTTC.

CDR3 coding DNA: TGTGCCAGCAGCTCGCACCCCCGGGGTTGGGAACAAGAGACCCAGTACTTC. It is translated as CASSSHPRGWEQETQYF. V and J are TRBV7-2 and TRBJ2-5; TRBD2 might be the D (5 bases). V was cut by 4 bases and J by 2 bases, with 20 bases left in between. The CDR3 sequence is 17 residues long. Germline values: CDR1 SGHTA, CDR2 FQGNSA.

This clone was detected only once. The CDR3: CASSILKNIQYF. The CDR3 DNA reads TGTGCCAGCAGCATATTAAAAAACATTCAGTACTTC. The gene calls are TRBV7-2 and TRBJ2-4; no firm D call. Between the trimmed V and J ends, which lost 5 bases and 4 bases, there was a span of 6 bases. The CDR3 spans 12 residues. Germline assignment: CDR1 SGHTA and CDR2 FQGNSA.

Here the CDR3 DNA reads TGTGCCAGCAGCTTGGGGCAGGGACAAGAGACCCAGTACTTC. Residues: CASSLGQGQETQYF. The genes are TRBV5-5 and TRBJ2-5; possibly TRBD1 for D (5 bases). CDR3 length: 14 residues. V was clipped by 0 bases and J by 2 bases, with 8 bases between them. Germline V gives CDR1 SGHKS, CDR2 YYEKEE (reference sequence).

The CDR3: CASSADRLNTEAFF. CDR3 sequence (DNA): TGTGCCAGCAGTGCGGACAGATTGAACACTGAAGCTTTCTTT. The chain employs TRBV25-1 and TRBJ1-1; a weak D match, TRBD1 (6 bases). V lost 4 bases, J lost 0 bases, and 9 bases lay in between. Germline loops: CDR1 MGHDK, CDR2 SYGVNS. The CDR3 contains 14 residues.

This clone has more than one count but fewer than ten. V is TRBV10-3 and J is TRBJ1-4; possibly TRBD1 for D (5 bases). This CDR3 comprises 14 residues. V shed 3 bases and J shed 5 bases, with 10 bases lying between them. Germline CDR1 reads ENHRY; CDR2 reads SYGVKD. The CDR3 reads CAISDARGNEKLFF. CDR3 DNA: TGTGCCATCAGTGACGCCCGGGGGAATGAAAAACTGTTTTTT.

The chain has TRBV7-8 and TRBJ2-2, with a weak D call TRBD2 (6 bases). Between the trimmed V and J ends, which lost 2 bases and 2 bases, there was a span of 9 bases. The CDR3 covers 15 residues. Germline V gene lookup returns CDR1 SGHVS and CDR2 FQNEAQ. The CDR3, as DNA: TGTGCCAGCAGCTTATGGGGACTCAACACCGGGGAGCTGTTTTTT. Residues: CASSLWGLNTGELFF.

V and J are TRBV27 and TRBJ2-7; TRBD1 is a possible D gene (6 bases). V gave up 6 bases and J gave up 8 bases, with 23 bases separating them. The CDR3 has 15 residues. Looked up from germline, CDR1 is MNHEY and CDR2 is SMNVEV (reference sequence). CDR3 loop: CASSLPGEILRKQYF. The CDR3 region has the DNA TGTGCCAGCAGCCTTCCAGGGGAGATCCTACGAAAGCAGTACTTC.

The chain joins TRBV6-1 to TRBJ2-2, with 7 nucleotides matching TRBD1. Unmatched junction bases numbered 7, after V lost 4 bases and J lost 2 bases. This CDR3 region has 16 residues. From germline, CDR1 is MNHNS and CDR2 SASEGT. CDR3 DNA: TGTGCCAGCAGTGGCAACAGGGGCGCTAACACCGGGGAGCTGTTTTTT. Its translation is CASSGNRGANTGELFF.

The rearrangement links TRBV15 to TRBJ2-1; D not resolved. V gave up 1 base and J gave up 8 bases, with 15 bases separating them. CDR1 LNHNV and CDR2 YYDKDF come from the germline V gene (reference sequence). The CDR3 consists of 15 residues. The CDR3: CATSRGVFSSDEQFF. The CDR3 DNA sequence: TGTGCCACCAGCAGAGGGGTTTTTAGCAGCGATGAGCAGTTCTTC.

The chain combines TRBV5-1 with TRBJ2-7; 7 bases agree with TRBD1. Per the germline V gene, CDR1 is SGHRS and CDR2 is YFSETQ. Unmatched junction bases numbered 21, after V lost 2 bases and J lost 7 bases. This CDR3 has 18 residues. The CDR3 DNA reads TGCGCCAGCAGCTTTGGGGACAGCGATTGGGCCCCCTCGGGTGAGCAGTACTTC. As protein: CASSFGDSDWAPSGEQYF.

This chain uses TRBV9 with TRBJ2-2; a possible D gene is TRBD2 (6 bases). This CDR3 has 16 amino acids. V was trimmed by 4 bases and J by 4 bases, leaving 17 bases between them. Germline lookup yields CDR1 SGDLS and CDR2 YYNGEE. The CDR3 DNA reads as TGTGCCAGCAGCCCCGGGAGATCCCGGGGCACCGGGGAGCTGTTTTTT. Translated, it gives CASSPGRSRGTGELFF.

This chain connects TRBV7-9 to TRBJ1-4; 9 bases align to TRBD1. The CDR3 spans 15 residues. The V segment lost 0 bases and the J segment 7 bases; nucleotides outside the gene matches: 3. Germline CDR1 SEHNR, CDR2 FQNEAQ (reference sequence). In DNA form, the CDR3 reads TGTGCCAGCAGCTTAGCCGGGACAGGGACTGAAAAACTGTTTTTT. Its translation is CASSLAGTGTEKLFF.

The chain is built from TRBV4-3 and TRBJ2-7; D is ambiguous. The CDR3 consists of 13 residues. Germline V gene data show CDR1 as LGHNA and CDR2 as YSLEER. Trimming shortened V by 1 base and J by 2 bases, and 6 bases separated the two germline ends. The CDR3 here is CASSQARTYEQYF. DNA for the CDR3: TGCGCCAGCAGCCAAGCGCGGACCTACGAGCAGTACTTC.

The V gene is TRBV12-5, the J gene TRBJ2-3; TRBD1 aligns across 10 bases. The V gene end was trimmed by 1 base and the J gene end by 13 bases; junction bases not matched to a gene: 5. CDR1 is LGHNT, CDR2 FRNRAP, per germline. This CDR3 contains 13 residues. Written as DNA, the CDR3 is TGTGCTAGTGGTTTGGACCCCGGGACAGGGGAGTATTTT. Encoded protein: CASGLDPGTGEYF.

The chain combines TRBV4-3 with TRBJ2-1; weak D call: TRBD2 (6 bases). CDR1 LGHNA and CDR2 YSLEER come from the germline V gene. V was clipped by 0 bases and J by 0 bases, with 9 bases between them. CDR3 length equals 16 residues. This CDR3 is CASSQDAGSSYNEQFF. The CDR3 coding sequence is TGCGCCAGCAGCCAAGATGCGGGGAGCTCCTACAATGAGCAGTTCTTC.